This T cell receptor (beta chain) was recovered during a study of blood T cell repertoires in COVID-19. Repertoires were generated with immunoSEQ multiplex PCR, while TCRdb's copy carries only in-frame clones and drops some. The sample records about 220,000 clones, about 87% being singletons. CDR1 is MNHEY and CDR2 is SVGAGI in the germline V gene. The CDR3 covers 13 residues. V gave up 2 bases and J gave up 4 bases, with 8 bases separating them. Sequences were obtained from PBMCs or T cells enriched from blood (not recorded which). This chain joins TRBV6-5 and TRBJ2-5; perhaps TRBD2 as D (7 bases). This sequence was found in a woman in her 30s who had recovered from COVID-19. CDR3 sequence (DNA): TGTGCCAGCAGTTACGGGGGGGCAGAGACCCAGTACTTC. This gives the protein CASSYGGAETQYF.